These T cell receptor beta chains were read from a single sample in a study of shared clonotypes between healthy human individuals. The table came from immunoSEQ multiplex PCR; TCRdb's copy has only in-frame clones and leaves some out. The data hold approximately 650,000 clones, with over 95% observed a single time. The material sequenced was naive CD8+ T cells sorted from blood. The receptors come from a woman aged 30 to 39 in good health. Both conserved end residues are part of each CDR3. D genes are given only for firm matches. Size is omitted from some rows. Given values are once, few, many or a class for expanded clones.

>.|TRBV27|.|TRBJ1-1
CASSPPGIRGNTEAFF
TGTGCCAGCAGTCCGCCGGGAATCCGAGGGAACACTGAAGCTTTCTTT
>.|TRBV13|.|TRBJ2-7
CASSLVGGPRGYEQYF
TGTGCCAGCAGCTTAGTCGGGGGCCCTAGGGGCTACGAGCAGTACTTC
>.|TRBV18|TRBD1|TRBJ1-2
CASSQDRDGYGYTF
TGTGCCAGCTCACAGGACAGGGATGGATATGGCTACACCTTC
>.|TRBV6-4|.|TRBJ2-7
CASKQEPYEQYF
TGTGCCAGCAAACAGGAACCCTACGAGCAGTACTTC
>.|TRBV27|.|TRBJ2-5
CASSPTTGRETQYF
TGTGCCAGCAGTCCGACCACAGGGAGGGAGACCCAGTACTTC
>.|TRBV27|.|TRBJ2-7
CASSFTSSYHYEQYF
TGTGCCAGCAGTTTCACTAGCTCTTATCACTACGAGCAGTACTTC
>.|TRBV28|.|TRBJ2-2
CASSLLQGGPGELFF
TGTGCCAGCAGTTTATTACAGGGTGGTCCCGGGGAGCTGTTTTTT
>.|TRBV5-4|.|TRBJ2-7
CASSLGPRVEQYF
TGTGCCAGCAGCTTGGGCCCTCGCGTCGAGCAGTACTTC
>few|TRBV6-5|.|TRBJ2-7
CASRSSGLYEQYF
TGTGCCAGCAGGTCCTCGGGGCTTTACGAGCAGTACTTC
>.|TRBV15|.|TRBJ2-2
CATSSGTLSTGELFF
TGTGCCACCAGCAGCGGAACGTTAAGCACCGGGGAGCTGTTTTTT
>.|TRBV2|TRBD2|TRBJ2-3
CASSTSVAQYF
TGTGCCAGCAGCACTAGCGTTGCGCAGTATTTT
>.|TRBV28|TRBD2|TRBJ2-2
CASNSAGGHGELFF
TGTGCCAGCAATTCAGCGGGAGGTCACGGGGAGCTGTTTTTT
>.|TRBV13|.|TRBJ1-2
CASSSGPAVRYGYTF
TGTGCCAGCAGCTCCGGGCCCGCCGTTCGTTATGGCTACACCTTC
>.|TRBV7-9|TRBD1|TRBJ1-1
CASSPRQGAGSNTEAFF
TGTGCCAGCAGCCCGAGACAGGGGGCCGGGTCTAACACTGAAGCTTTCTTT
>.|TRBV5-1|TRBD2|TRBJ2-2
CASSFSGRIGELFF
TGCGCCAGCAGCTTTAGCGGGAGGATCGGGGAGCTGTTTTTT
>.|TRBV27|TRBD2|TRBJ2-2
CASIAGLALHTGELFF
TGTGCCAGCATCGCGGGACTAGCCCTGCACACCGGGGAGCTGTTTTTT
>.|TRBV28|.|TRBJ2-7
CASSFHEQYF
TGTGCCAGCAGTTTCCACGAGCAGTACTTC
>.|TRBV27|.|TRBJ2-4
CASSLSYGLAKNIQYF
TGTGCCAGCAGTTTATCTTACGGGCTAGCCAAAAACATTCAGTACTTC
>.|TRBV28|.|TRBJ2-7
CASRAAGPSYEQYF
TGTGCCAGCAGGGCCGCTGGACCCTCCTACGAGCAGTACTTC
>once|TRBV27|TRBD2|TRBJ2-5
CASSSAGGPSETQYF
TGTGCCAGCAGTTCAGCGGGAGGGCCCTCGGAGACCCAGTACTTC
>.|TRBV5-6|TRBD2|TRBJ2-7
CASSLDLAGFYEQYF
TGTGCCAGCAGCTTGGACCTAGCGGGATTTTACGAGCAGTACTTC
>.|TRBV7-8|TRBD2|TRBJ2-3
CASSYGGTVWDTQYF
TGTGCCAGCAGCTACGGGGGGACGGTTTGGGATACGCAGTATTTT
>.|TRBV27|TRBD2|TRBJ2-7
CASSLGLAGGNEQYF
TGTGCCAGCAGTTTAGGACTAGCGGGAGGAAACGAGCAGTACTTC
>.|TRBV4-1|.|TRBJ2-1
CASSQDTGSYNEQFF
TGCGCCAGCAGCCAAGATACGGGCAGCTACAATGAGCAGTTCTTC
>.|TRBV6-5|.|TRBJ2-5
CASSYMGSQETQYF
TGTGCCAGCAGTTACATGGGGTCCCAAGAGACCCAGTACTTC
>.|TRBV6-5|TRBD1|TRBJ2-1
CASSPGTGTYNEQFF
TGTGCCAGCAGTCCCGGGACAGGTACCTACAATGAGCAGTTCTTC
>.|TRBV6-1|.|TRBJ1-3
CASYTGRSGNTIYF
TGTGCCAGTTATACGGGACGATCTGGAAACACCATATATTTT
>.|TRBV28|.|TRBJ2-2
CASSLAGLGTGELFF
TGTGCCAGCAGTTTAGCAGGGCTAGGGACCGGGGAGCTGTTTTTT
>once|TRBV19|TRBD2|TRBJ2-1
CASSNRTSGYNEQFF
TGTGCCAGTAGCAACCGGACTAGCGGTTACAATGAGCAGTTCTTC
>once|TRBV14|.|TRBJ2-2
CASSQVNTNTGELFF
TGTGCCAGCAGCCAAGTCAACACGAACACCGGGGAGCTGTTTTTT
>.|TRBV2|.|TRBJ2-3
CASRRIGTPSTDTQYF
TGTGCCAGTCGGAGAATCGGGACACCTAGCACAGATACGCAGTATTTT
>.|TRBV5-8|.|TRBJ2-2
CASSLLGGVNTGELFF
TGTGCCAGCAGCTTGCTTGGGGGCGTTAACACCGGGGAGCTGTTTTTT
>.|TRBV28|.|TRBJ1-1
CASSFGSLFQNTEAFF
TGTGCCAGCAGTTTTGGAAGTCTATTTCAGAACACTGAAGCTTTCTTT
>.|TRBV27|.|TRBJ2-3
CASRGQGAASTDTQYF
TGTGCCAGCAGGGGTCAGGGTGCCGCTAGCACAGATACGCAGTATTTT
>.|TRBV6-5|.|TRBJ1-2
CASSYSVGLDGYTF
TGTGCCAGCAGTTACTCGGTCGGATTAGATGGCTACACCTTC
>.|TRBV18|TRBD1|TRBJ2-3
CASSPLDRDTDTQYF
TGTGCCAGCTCACCCCTAGACAGGGACACAGATACGCAGTATTTT
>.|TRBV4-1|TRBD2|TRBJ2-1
CASSQGPLAGEYNEQFF
TGCGCCAGCAGCCAAGGCCCCTTAGCGGGAGAGTACAATGAGCAGTTCTTC
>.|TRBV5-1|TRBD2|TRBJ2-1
CASSFRGGERDNEQFF
TGCGCCAGCAGCTTCCGCGGGGGGGAGCGAGACAATGAGCAGTTCTTC
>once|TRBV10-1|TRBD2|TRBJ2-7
CASSEITSGDPYEQYF
TGCGCCAGCAGTGAGATTACTAGCGGGGATCCCTACGAGCAGTACTTC
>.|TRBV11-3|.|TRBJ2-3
CASSLSSSTDTQYF
TGTGCCAGCAGCTTATCCTCTAGCACAGATACGCAGTATTTT
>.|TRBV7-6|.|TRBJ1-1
CASSQGGEGLGTEAFF
TGTGCCAGCAGCCAAGGGGGTGAGGGGTTAGGCACTGAAGCTTTCTTT
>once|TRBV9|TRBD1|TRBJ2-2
CASSARQGEGTGELFF
TGTGCCAGCAGCGCCCGACAGGGGGAAGGGACCGGGGAGCTGTTTTTT
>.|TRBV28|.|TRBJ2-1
CASSFGYEQFF
TGTGCCAGCAGTTTCGGTTATGAGCAGTTCTTC
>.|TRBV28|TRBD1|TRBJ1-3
CASSSLPDRVPGNTIYF
TGTGCCAGCAGCTCCCTCCCCGACAGGGTACCAGGAAACACCATATATTTT
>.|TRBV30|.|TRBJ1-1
CAWTGLEGDAGAFF
TGTGCCTGGACGGGCTTGGAGGGGGACGCTGGAGCTTTCTTT
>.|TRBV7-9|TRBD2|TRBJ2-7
CASTEGPSGSITYEQYF
TGTGCCAGCACCGAGGGGCCTAGCGGGAGTATTACCTACGAGCAGTACTTC
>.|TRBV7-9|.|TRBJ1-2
CASSIAGDHGYTF
TGTGCCAGCAGCATAGCGGGGGACCATGGCTACACCTTC
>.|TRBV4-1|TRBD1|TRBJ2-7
CASSKGQDFFF
TGCGCCAGCAGCAAAGGACAGGATTTTTTCTTC
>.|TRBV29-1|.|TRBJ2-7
CSASDSSYEQYF
TGCAGCGCTAGCGATTCCTCCTACGAGCAGTACTTC
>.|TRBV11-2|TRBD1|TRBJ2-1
CASSLRQGAFGGHEQFF
TGTGCCAGCAGCTTAAGACAGGGGGCTTTTGGGGGACATGAGCAGTTCTTC
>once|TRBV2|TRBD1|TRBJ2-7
CASSGTGESYEQYF
TGTGCCAGCTCGGGGACAGGGGAATCCTACGAGCAGTACTTC
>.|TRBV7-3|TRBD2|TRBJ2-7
CASSLTISRGLAGGIARYEQYF
TGTGCCAGCAGCTTAACGATATCCCGGGGACTAGCGGGAGGGATCGCGCGGTACGAGCAGTACTTC
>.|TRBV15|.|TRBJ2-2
CATSSFGTAWELFF
TGTGCCACCAGCAGTTTCGGGACCGCGTGGGAGCTGTTTTTT